These T cell receptor beta chains were read from a single sample in a study of shared clonotypes between healthy human individuals. Data came from immunoSEQ multiplex PCR; TCRdb stores just in-frame clones and leaves some out. The sample carries more than 90,000 clones, around 67% recorded once. Specimen: memory CD8+ T cells sorted from blood. These receptors were obtained from a man aged 30 to 39 in good health. CDR3s leave out the opening cysteine and the closing phenylalanine or tryptophan. Clone size, where shown, is once, few, many, or a class for clones that have expanded.

TRBJ2-2 TRBV28 many ASSPLPGELF
TRBJ1-4 TRBV6-5 NA ASSRVGATNEKLF
TRBJ2-1 TRBV11-2 NA ASRGGRISGEYNEQF
TRBJ2-7 TRBV7-9 NA ASSPRDGTYEQY
TRBJ2-7 TRBV27 few ASSFARPSEQY
TRBJ2-3 TRBV5-1 once ASRLTSGSLDTQY
TRBJ1-2 TRBV6-5 few ASSYSVDGGYGYT
TRBJ1-5 TRBV6-6 once ASSYDGQGGQPQH
TRBJ2-2 TRBV28 NA ASSVSSENTGELF
TRBJ2-1 TRBV7-6 NA ASSLLRGSYNEQF
TRBJ1-1 TRBV5-1 NA ASSPLGGNTEAF
TRBJ1-5 TRBV10-2 NA ASSESEGAGQPQH
TRBJ1-2 TRBV7-6 NA ASSLAAGFGGYT
TRBJ2-7 TRBV27 NA ASSERGHLYEQY
TRBJ2-3 TRBV9 few ASSFSGRTSDTQY
TRBJ2-6 TRBV4-2 many ASSQLQDSGANVLT
TRBJ2-1 TRBV6-5 NA ASSPGLASYNEQF
TRBJ1-1 TRBV6-1 NA ASSVRRLNTEAF
TRBJ2-7 TRBV2 NA ASSEGPILVYEQY
TRBJ1-4 TRBV5-4 few ASSHWDSGQGRNEKLF
TRBJ2-1 TRBV19 few ASSIAPLGDYLDTSSYNEQF
TRBJ2-7 TRBV2 NA ASSERQFYEQY
TRBJ2-7 TRBV4-2 NA ASSGDVSHEQY
TRBJ2-1 TRBV18 NA ASSVSSGTYNEQF